Following are 4 T cell receptor beta chains from one sample sequenced in a study of blood T cell repertoires in COVID-19. The repertoire was sequenced with immunoSEQ multiplex PCR; TCRdb's copy has only in-frame clones and lacks some. This sample yields almost 200,000 clones, of which 70% to 90% are seen a single time; around 8.9% belongs to the top ten. The sample was PBMCs or T cells enriched from blood (not recorded which). These receptor sequences come from a woman between 18 and 29 years old who had recovered from COVID-19.

V gene TRBV28 combines with J gene TRBJ2-1; D is undetermined. CDR3 length: 11 amino acids. The germline V gene encodes CDR1 MDHEN and CDR2 SYDVKM. Trimming pared 9 bases from V and 4 bases from J, leaving 7 bases between. The CDR3: CASLIYNEQFF. In DNA, the CDR3 is TGTGCCAGTCTTATTTACAATGAGCAGTTCTTC.

The chain uses TRBV20-1 and TRBJ2-5; D not resolved. Deletions cut 5 bases from V and 3 bases from J, with 4 bases between. The CDR3 loop spans 10 amino acids. Germline V lookup: CDR1 DFQATT, CDR2 SNEGSKA (reference sequence). CDR3 sequence reads: CSASEETQYF. The CDR3 coding sequence is TGCAGTGCTTCGGAAGAGACCCAGTACTTC.

V usage is TRBV4-1 and J usage is TRBJ2-3; D is perhaps TRBD1 (5 bases). V was shortened by 1 base and J by 7 bases, with 6 bases between the two germline ends. Germline CDR1 is MGHRA and CDR2 is YSYEKL. This CDR3 has 12 amino acids. CDR3 loop: CASSQGQYTQYF. In DNA form, the CDR3 reads TGCGCCAGCAGCCAAGGACAGTATACGCAGTATTTT.

The chain couples TRBV2 to TRBJ1-5; weak D call: TRBD1 (5 bases). This CDR3 region has 13 residues. CDR1 is SNHLY and CDR2 is FYNNEI in the germline V gene. The germline V and J ends were trimmed by 6 bases and 5 bases, with 11 bases remaining between them. CDR3 nucleotides: TGTGCCAGCAGATTGACAGCAGATCAGCCCCAGCATTTT. This translates into CASRLTADQPQHF.